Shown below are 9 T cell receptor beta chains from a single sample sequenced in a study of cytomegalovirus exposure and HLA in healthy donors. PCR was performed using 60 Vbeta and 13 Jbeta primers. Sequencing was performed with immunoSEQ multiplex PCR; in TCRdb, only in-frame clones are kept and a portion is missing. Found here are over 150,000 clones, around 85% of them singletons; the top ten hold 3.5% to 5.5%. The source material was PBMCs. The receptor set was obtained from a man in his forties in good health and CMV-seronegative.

The CDR3 sequence: CASSLDTLTEAFF. The CDR3 nucleotides read TGCGCCAGCAGCTTGGACACCCTCACTGAAGCTTTCTTT. The rearrangement links TRBV5-1 to TRBJ1-1; D unclear. Trimming shortened V by 0 bases and J by 4 bases, and 7 bases separated the two germline ends. The CDR3 is 13 residues long. CDR1 SGHRS and CDR2 YFSETQ come from the germline V gene.

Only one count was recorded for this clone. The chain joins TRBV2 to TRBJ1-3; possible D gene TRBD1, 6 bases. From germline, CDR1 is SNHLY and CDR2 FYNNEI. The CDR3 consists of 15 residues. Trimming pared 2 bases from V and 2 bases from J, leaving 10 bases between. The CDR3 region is CASSESGGPGNTIYF. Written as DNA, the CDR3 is TGTGCCAGCAGTGAATCGGGGGGCCCTGGAAACACCATATATTTT.

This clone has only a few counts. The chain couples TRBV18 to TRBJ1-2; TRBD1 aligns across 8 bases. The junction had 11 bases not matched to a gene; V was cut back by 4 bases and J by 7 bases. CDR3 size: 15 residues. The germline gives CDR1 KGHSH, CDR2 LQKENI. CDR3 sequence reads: CASSLDRGQGSGYTF. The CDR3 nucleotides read TGTGCCAGCTCACTCGACAGGGGCCAAGGGAGTGGCTACACCTTC.

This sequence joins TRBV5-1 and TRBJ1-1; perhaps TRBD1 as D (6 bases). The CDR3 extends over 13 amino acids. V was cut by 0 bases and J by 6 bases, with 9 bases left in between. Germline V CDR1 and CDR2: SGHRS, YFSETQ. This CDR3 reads CASSLGGHAEAFF. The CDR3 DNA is TGCGCCAGCAGCTTGGGGGGACACGCTGAAGCTTTCTTT. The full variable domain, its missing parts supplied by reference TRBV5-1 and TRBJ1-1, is KAGVTQTPRYLIKTRGQQVTLSCSPISGHRSVSWYQQTPGQGLQFLFEYFSETQRNKGNFPGRFSGRQFSNSRSEMNVSTLELGDSALYLCASSLGGHAEAFFGQGTRLTVV.

Here the CDR3 reads CASSVGPGGIETQYF. Here the CDR3 DNA reads TGTGCCAGCAGCGTGGGCCCTGGGGGGATAGAGACCCAGTACTTC. The chain employs TRBV7-2 and TRBJ2-5; perhaps TRBD2 as D (6 bases). Germline assignment: CDR1 SGHTA and CDR2 FQGNSA. V lost 5 bases and J 4 bases, leaving 17 bases between the germline ends. The CDR3 consists of 15 residues.

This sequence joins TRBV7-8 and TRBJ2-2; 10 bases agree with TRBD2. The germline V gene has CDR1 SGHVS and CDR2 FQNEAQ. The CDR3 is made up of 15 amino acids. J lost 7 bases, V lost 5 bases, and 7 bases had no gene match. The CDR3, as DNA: TGTGCCAGCAGCCACAGCGGGGGGGGAGACGGGGAGCTGTTTTTT. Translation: CASSHSGGGDGELFF.

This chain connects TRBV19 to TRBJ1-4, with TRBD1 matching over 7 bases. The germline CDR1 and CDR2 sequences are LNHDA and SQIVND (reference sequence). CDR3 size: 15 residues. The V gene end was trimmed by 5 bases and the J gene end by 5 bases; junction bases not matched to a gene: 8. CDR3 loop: CASSPQTGRNEKLFF. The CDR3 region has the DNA TGTGCCAGTAGTCCTCAGACAGGGAGAAATGAAAAACTGTTTTTT.

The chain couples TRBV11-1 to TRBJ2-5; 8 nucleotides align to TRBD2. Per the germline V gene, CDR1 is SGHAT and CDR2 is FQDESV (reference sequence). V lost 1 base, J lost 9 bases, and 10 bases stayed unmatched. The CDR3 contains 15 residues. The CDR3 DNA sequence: TGTGCCAGCAGCTTAGTAGGGACTAGAACTTTGGCCCAGTACTTC. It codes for CASSLVGTRTLAQYF.

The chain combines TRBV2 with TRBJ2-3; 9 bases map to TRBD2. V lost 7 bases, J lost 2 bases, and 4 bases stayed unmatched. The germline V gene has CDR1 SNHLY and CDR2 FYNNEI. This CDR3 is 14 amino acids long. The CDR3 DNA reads TGTGCCAGCAAAACTAGCGGGTTCACAGATACGCAGTATTTT. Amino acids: CASKTSGFTDTQYF.